A selection of T cell receptor beta chains follows, all from one sample in a study. Via MiXCR, TCRdb re-called the multiplex PCR reads, giving one row per CDR3 protein. The data contain over 1,000 distinct CDR3 sequences, 30% to 35% of them singletons. The material sequenced was memory CD4+ T cells sorted from blood. The receptor set was obtained from a female donor with breast cancer. Both conserved end residues are part of each CDR3. D genes are given only for firm matches. Expanded clones are given a class, and other clones once, few, many or no size at all.

DNA: TGTGCCAGCGGAAGCACAAACTATGGCTACACCTTC
CDR3: CASGSTNYGYTF
size: large
V: TRBV12-3/TRBV12-4
D: NA
J: TRBJ1-2

DNA: TGTGCCAGCAGTTTCCAGCCTTATGGCTACACCTTC
CDR3: CASSFQPYGYTF
size: large
V: TRBV12-3/TRBV12-4
D: NA
J: TRBJ1-2

DNA: TGTGCCAGCACCTGGGACAGGGGAAATGGCTACACCTTC
CDR3: CASTWDRGNGYTF
size: large
V: TRBV12-3/TRBV12-4
D: TRBD1
J: TRBJ1-2

DNA: TGTGCCAGCAGTTTACGCCAGGGAGGGCTCTATGGCTACACCTTC
CDR3: CASSLRQGGLYGYTF
size: medium-sized
V: TRBV12-3/TRBV12-4
D: NA
J: TRBJ1-2

DNA: TGTGCCAGCAGTTTGAGCCCGGGAGGGAACTATGGCTACACCTTC
CDR3: CASSLSPGGNYGYTF
size: large
V: TRBV12-3/TRBV12-4
D: NA
J: TRBJ1-2

DNA: TGTGCCAGCACCCGGACCAGGGGTAGCACCTTC
CDR3: CASTRTRGSTF
size: NA
V: TRBV12-3/TRBV12-4
D: NA
J: TRBJ1-2

DNA: TGTGCCAGCAGTTTACTGCTTAACTATGGCTACACCTTC
CDR3: CASSLLLNYGYTF
size: large
V: TRBV12-3/TRBV12-4
D: NA
J: TRBJ1-2

DNA: TGTGCCAGCAGTATCGGACGCCTAAACTATGGCTACACCTTC
CDR3: CASSIGRLNYGYTF
size: NA
V: TRBV12-3/TRBV12-4
D: NA
J: TRBJ1-2

DNA: TGTGCACTTCCGCCACGGGAGGGGTATGGCTACACCTTC
CDR3: CALPPREGYGYTF
size: NA
V: TRBV12-3/TRBV12-4
D: NA
J: TRBJ1-2

DNA: TGTGCCAGCAGTTTAGTATGGGGCGCAGGCTATGGCTACACCTTC
CDR3: CASSLVWGAGYGYTF
size: NA
V: TRBV12-3/TRBV12-4
D: NA
J: TRBJ1-2

DNA: TGTGCCAGCAGTTTCCTCCGGGACAGCCTTGGCTACACCTTC
CDR3: CASSFLRDSLGYTF
size: NA
V: TRBV12-3/TRBV12-4
D: TRBD1
J: TRBJ1-2

DNA: TGTGCCAGCACGCCAAGCGCTTCCGGGACAAGAGGCTACACCTTC
CDR3: CASTPSASGTRGYTF
size: medium-sized
V: TRBV12-3/TRBV12-4
D: NA
J: TRBJ1-2

DNA: TGTGCCAGCAGTTTGGACAGGGTCCCTTCCCTTATTGGCTACACCTTC
CDR3: CASSLDRVPSLIGYTF
size: NA
V: TRBV12-3/TRBV12-4
D: TRBD1
J: TRBJ1-2

DNA: TGTGCCAGCAGTCTCGGGACAACCTATGGCTACACCTTC
CDR3: CASSLGTTYGYTF
size: NA
V: TRBV12-3/TRBV12-4
D: NA
J: TRBJ1-2

DNA: TGTGCCAGCAGTTTAGTTCCAGACTATGGCTACACCTTC
CDR3: CASSLVPDYGYTF
size: large
V: TRBV12-3/TRBV12-4
D: NA
J: TRBJ1-2

DNA: TGTGCCAGCAGGGAGAGGTTCGATGGCTACACCTTC
CDR3: CASRERFDGYTF
size: NA
V: TRBV12-3/TRBV12-4
D: NA
J: TRBJ1-2

DNA: TGTGCCAGCAGGGCGACAGGGGAAAACTATGGCTACACCTTC
CDR3: CASRATGENYGYTF
size: large
V: TRBV12-3/TRBV12-4
D: TRBD1
J: TRBJ1-2

DNA: TGTGCCAGCAGTTTCATGGGACAGGGAAGTCGCGGCTACACCTTC
CDR3: CASSFMGQGSRGYTF
size: medium-sized
V: TRBV12-3/TRBV12-4
D: TRBD1
J: TRBJ1-2

DNA: TGTGCCAGCAGTTCCCGGACAGGGATTAACTATGGCTACACCTTC
CDR3: CASSSRTGINYGYTF
size: NA
V: TRBV12-3/TRBV12-4
D: TRBD1
J: TRBJ1-2

DNA: TGTGCCAGCAGTCCGGGACAGGCAGGCTACACCTTC
CDR3: CASSPGQAGYTF
size: NA
V: TRBV12-3/TRBV12-4
D: TRBD1
J: TRBJ1-2

DNA: TGTGCCAGCACCCTAATGGGACAGGGTTTCGGCTACACCTTC
CDR3: CASTLMGQGFGYTF
size: NA
V: TRBV12-3/TRBV12-4
D: TRBD1
J: TRBJ1-2

DNA: TGTGCCAGCAGTTTCGCACCGTGGCGAGGGGAGACCGGACACTACACCTTC
CDR3: CASSFAPWRGETGHYTF
size: NA
V: TRBV12-3/TRBV12-4
D: NA
J: TRBJ1-2

DNA: TGTGCCAGCAGTTTCGCCTTGGGACAGGGGAACTATGGCTACACCTTC
CDR3: CASSFALGQGNYGYTF
size: NA
V: TRBV12-3/TRBV12-4
D: TRBD1
J: TRBJ1-2

DNA: TGTGCCAGCAGTTTAAGACACCTAAGGGGCTACACCTTC
CDR3: CASSLRHLRGYTF
size: large
V: TRBV12-3/TRBV12-4
D: NA
J: TRBJ1-2

DNA: TGTGCCAGCAGTTTCTCCACCGGGGACTATGGCTACACCTTC
CDR3: CASSFSTGDYGYTF
size: NA
V: TRBV12-3/TRBV12-4
D: NA
J: TRBJ1-2

DNA: TGTGCCAGCAGTTTAGGCACAGCCGACCACGGCTACACCTTC
CDR3: CASSLGTADHGYTF
size: large
V: TRBV12-3/TRBV12-4
D: NA
J: TRBJ1-2

DNA: TGTGCCAGCAACCCAGGGTTTGACTATGGCTACACCTTC
CDR3: CASNPGFDYGYTF
size: large
V: TRBV12-3/TRBV12-4
D: NA
J: TRBJ1-2

DNA: TGTGCCAGCAGTTCGCAGACAGGGAATAGTGGCTACACCTTC
CDR3: CASSSQTGNSGYTF
size: NA
V: TRBV12-3/TRBV12-4
D: TRBD1
J: TRBJ1-2

DNA: TGTGCCAGCAGTTCCCGGACAGGGGCTGGCTACACCTTC
CDR3: CASSSRTGAGYTF
size: NA
V: TRBV12-3/TRBV12-4
D: TRBD1
J: TRBJ1-2

DNA: TGTGCCAGCAGCCGACAGGGACTTAACTATGGCTACACCTTC
CDR3: CASSRQGLNYGYTF
size: NA
V: TRBV12-3/TRBV12-4
D: TRBD1
J: TRBJ1-2

DNA: TGTGCCAGCAGCAGTTTAGGCCGACAGTATGGCTACACCTTC
CDR3: CASSSLGRQYGYTF
size: NA
V: TRBV12-3/TRBV12-4
D: NA
J: TRBJ1-2

DNA: TGTGCCAGCAGTTTAGCAGACTATGGCTACACCTTC
CDR3: CASSLADYGYTF
size: large
V: TRBV12-3/TRBV12-4
D: NA
J: TRBJ1-2

DNA: TGTGCCAGCAGTTTAGAGGGTAGGGTGTCGGGCTACACCTTC
CDR3: CASSLEGRVSGYTF
size: medium-sized
V: TRBV12-3/TRBV12-4
D: NA
J: TRBJ1-2

DNA: TGTGCCAGCAGTTTAGGGGACAGGGAAGTAAAGCGCTACACCTTC
CDR3: CASSLGDREVKRYTF
size: medium-sized
V: TRBV12-3/TRBV12-4
D: TRBD1
J: TRBJ1-2

DNA: TGTGCCAGCAGTTTAGACAGGGGCTATGGCTACACCTTC
CDR3: CASSLDRGYGYTF
size: NA
V: TRBV12-3/TRBV12-4
D: TRBD1
J: TRBJ1-2

DNA: TGTGCCAGCAGTTCAGCGGGACAGGCAGGCTACACCTTC
CDR3: CASSSAGQAGYTF
size: NA
V: TRBV12-3/TRBV12-4
D: TRBD1
J: TRBJ1-2

DNA: TGTGCCAGCGGAGAGGAGGTAATGGGTGGCTACACCTTC
CDR3: CASGEEVMGGYTF
size: large
V: TRBV12-3/TRBV12-4
D: NA
J: TRBJ1-2

DNA: TGTGCCAGCAGTACCAGGGCAGGAATTTATGGCTACACCTTC
CDR3: CASSTRAGIYGYTF
size: NA
V: TRBV12-3/TRBV12-4
D: NA
J: TRBJ1-2

DNA: TGTGCCAGCAGTTTACAAGGGGCGTCAAACTATGGCTACACCTTC
CDR3: CASSLQGASNYGYTF
size: many
V: TRBV12-3/TRBV12-4
D: NA
J: TRBJ1-2

DNA: TGTGCCAGCAGTCCCCAAGGGAGGGGCCTCCGATCTAACTATGGCTACACCTTC
CDR3: CASSPQGRGLRSNYGYTF
size: large
V: TRBV12-3/TRBV12-4
D: NA
J: TRBJ1-2

DNA: TGTGCCAGCAGTTTATCGTCTGCCCTCGGTTATGGCTACACCTTC
CDR3: CASSLSSALGYGYTF
size: large
V: TRBV12-3/TRBV12-4
D: NA
J: TRBJ1-2

DNA: TGTGCCAGCACCTGGGACAGGGGACCCTATGGCTACACCTTC
CDR3: CASTWDRGPYGYTF
size: NA
V: TRBV12-3/TRBV12-4
D: TRBD1
J: TRBJ1-2

DNA: TGTGCCAGCAGTTCGACAGGGAGGGTCTATGGCTACACCTTC
CDR3: CASSSTGRVYGYTF
size: NA
V: TRBV12-3/TRBV12-4
D: TRBD1
J: TRBJ1-2

DNA: TGTGCCAGCAGTTTGGGACAGGGGAACTATGGCTACACCTTC
CDR3: CASSLGQGNYGYTF
size: few
V: TRBV12-3/TRBV12-4
D: TRBD1
J: TRBJ1-2

DNA: TGTGCCAGCAGTTCCGGGACAGAGGGTGGCTACACCTTC
CDR3: CASSSGTEGGYTF
size: NA
V: TRBV12-3/TRBV12-4
D: TRBD1
J: TRBJ1-2

DNA: TGTGCCAGCAGTTCGGGACAGTCTCCGGAGGGCTACACCTTC
CDR3: CASSSGQSPEGYTF
size: medium-sized
V: TRBV12-3/TRBV12-4
D: TRBD1
J: TRBJ1-2

DNA: TGTGCCAGCAGTACCAGGGGACCTTATGGCTACACCTTC
CDR3: CASSTRGPYGYTF
size: NA
V: TRBV12-3/TRBV12-4
D: NA
J: TRBJ1-2

DNA: TGTGCCAGCAGTTTGGACGGGAGTGGCTACACCTTC
CDR3: CASSLDGSGYTF
size: NA
V: TRBV12-3/TRBV12-4
D: NA
J: TRBJ1-2

DNA: TGTGCCAGCAGACAGGGCGGGTATTGGCCCGTTAACTATGGCTACACCTTC
CDR3: CASRQGGYWPVNYGYTF
size: NA
V: TRBV12-3/TRBV12-4
D: NA
J: TRBJ1-2

DNA: TGTGCCAGCAGTTTGTTGGCAGGGCATAACTATGGCTACACCTTC
CDR3: CASSLLAGHNYGYTF
size: large
V: TRBV12-3/TRBV12-4
D: NA
J: TRBJ1-2